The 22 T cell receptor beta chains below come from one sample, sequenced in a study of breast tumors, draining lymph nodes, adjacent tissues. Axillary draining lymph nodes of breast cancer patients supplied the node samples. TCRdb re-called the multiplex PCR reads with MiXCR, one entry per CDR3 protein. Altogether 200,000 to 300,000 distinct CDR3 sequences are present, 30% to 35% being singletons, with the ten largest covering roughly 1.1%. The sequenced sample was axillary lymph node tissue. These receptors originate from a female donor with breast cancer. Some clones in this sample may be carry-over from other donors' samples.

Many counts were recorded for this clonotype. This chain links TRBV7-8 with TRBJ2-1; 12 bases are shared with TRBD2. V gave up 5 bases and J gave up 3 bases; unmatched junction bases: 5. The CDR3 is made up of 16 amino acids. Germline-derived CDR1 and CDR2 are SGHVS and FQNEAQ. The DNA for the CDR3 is TGTGCCAGCAGCGCCCGGACTAGCGGGATCTACAATGAGCAGTTCTTC. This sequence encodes CASSARTSGIYNEQFF.

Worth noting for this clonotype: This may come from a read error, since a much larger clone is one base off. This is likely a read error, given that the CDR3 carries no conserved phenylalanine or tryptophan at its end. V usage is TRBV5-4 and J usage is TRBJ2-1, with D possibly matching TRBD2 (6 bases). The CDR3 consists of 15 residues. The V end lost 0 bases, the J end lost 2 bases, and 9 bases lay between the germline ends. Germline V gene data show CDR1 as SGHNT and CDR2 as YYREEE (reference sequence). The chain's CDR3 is CASSLVAGPYNEQFL. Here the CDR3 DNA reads TGTGCCAGCAGCTTGGTCGCGGGGCCCTACAATGAGCAGTTCCTC.

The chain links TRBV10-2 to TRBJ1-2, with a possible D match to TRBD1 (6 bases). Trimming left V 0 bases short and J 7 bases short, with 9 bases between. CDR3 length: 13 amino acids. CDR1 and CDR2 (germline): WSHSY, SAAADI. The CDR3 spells CASSESGGVGYTF. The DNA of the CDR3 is TGCGCCAGCAGTGAGTCGGGGGGCGTTGGCTACACCTTC.

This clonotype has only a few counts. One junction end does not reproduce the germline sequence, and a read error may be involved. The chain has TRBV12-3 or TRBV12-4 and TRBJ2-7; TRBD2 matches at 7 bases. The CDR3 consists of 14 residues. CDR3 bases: TGTGCCGGCAGTTCAAGCGGGAAACTCTACGAGCAGTACTTC. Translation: CAGSSSGKLYEQYF.

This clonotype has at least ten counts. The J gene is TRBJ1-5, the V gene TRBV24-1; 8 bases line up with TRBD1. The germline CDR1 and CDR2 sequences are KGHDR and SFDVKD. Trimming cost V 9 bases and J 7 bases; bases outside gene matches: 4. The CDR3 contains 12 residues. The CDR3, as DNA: TGTGCCACCGGGACAGGTACACAGCCCCAGCATTTT. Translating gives CATGTGTQPQHF.

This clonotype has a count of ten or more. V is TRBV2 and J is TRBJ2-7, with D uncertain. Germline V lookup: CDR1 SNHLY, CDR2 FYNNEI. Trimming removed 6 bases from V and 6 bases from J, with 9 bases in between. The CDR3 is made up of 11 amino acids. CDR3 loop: CASRADREQYF. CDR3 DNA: TGTGCCAGCAGGGCAGACCGCGAGCAGTACTTC.

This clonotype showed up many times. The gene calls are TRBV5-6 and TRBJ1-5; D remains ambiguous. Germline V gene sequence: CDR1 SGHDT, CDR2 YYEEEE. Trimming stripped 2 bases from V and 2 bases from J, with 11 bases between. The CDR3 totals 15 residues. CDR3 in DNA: TGTGCCAGCAGCTTCGGATGGGGTGGCAATCAGCCCCAGCATTTT. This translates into CASSFGWGGNQPQHF.

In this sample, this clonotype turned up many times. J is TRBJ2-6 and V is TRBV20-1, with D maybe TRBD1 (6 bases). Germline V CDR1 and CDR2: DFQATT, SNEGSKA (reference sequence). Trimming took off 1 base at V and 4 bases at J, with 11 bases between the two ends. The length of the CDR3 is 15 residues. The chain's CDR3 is CSARGTVAGANVLTF. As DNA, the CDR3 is TGCAGTGCTAGAGGGACAGTAGCCGGGGCCAACGTCCTGACTTTC.

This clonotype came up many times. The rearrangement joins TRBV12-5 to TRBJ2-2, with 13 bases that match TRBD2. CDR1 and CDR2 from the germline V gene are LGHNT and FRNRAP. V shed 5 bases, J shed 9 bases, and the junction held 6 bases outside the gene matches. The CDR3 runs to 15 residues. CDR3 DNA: TGTGCTAGTGGTACTGGGACTAGCGGGACGAGGGAGCTGTTTTTT. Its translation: CASGTGTSGTRELFF.

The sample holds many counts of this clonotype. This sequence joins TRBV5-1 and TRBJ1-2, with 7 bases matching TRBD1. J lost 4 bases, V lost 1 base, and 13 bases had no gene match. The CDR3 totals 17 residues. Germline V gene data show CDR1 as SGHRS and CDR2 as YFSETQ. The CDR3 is CASSLWTTGAPGYGYTF. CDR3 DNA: TGCGCCAGCAGCTTGTGGACCACAGGGGCCCCAGGCTATGGCTACACCTTC. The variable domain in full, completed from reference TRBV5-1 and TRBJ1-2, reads KAGVTQTPRYLIKTRGQQVTLSCSPISGHRSVSWYQQTPGQGLQFLFEYFSETQRNKGNFPGRFSGRQFSNSRSEMNVSTLELGDSALYLCASSLWTTGAPGYGYTFGSGTRLTVV.

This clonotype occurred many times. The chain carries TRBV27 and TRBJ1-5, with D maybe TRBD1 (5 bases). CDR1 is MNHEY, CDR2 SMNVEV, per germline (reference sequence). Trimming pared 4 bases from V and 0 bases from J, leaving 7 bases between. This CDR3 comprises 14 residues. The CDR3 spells CASSWGYSNQPQHF. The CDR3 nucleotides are TGTGCCAGCAGTTGGGGCTATAGCAATCAGCCCCAGCATTTT.

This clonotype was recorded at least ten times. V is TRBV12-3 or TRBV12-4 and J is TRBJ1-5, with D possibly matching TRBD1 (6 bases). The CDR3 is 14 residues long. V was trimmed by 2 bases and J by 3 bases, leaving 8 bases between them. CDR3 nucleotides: TGTGCCAGCAGTTTATCAGGGGACAATCAGCCCCAGCATTTT. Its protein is CASSLSGDNQPQHF.

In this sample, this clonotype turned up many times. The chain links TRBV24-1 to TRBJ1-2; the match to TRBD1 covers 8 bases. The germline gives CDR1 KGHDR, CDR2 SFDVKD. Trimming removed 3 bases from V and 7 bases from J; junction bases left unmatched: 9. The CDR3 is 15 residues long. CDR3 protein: CATSDLPGQGGGYTF. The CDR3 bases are TGTGCCACCAGTGATCTGCCCGGACAGGGAGGTGGCTACACCTTC.

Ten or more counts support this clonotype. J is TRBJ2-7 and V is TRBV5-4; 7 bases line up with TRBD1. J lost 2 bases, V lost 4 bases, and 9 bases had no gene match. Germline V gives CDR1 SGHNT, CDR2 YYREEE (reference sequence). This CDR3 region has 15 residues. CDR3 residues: CASSPTGTEAYEQYF. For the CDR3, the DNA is TGTGCCAGCAGCCCGACAGGGACCGAGGCCTACGAGCAGTACTTC.

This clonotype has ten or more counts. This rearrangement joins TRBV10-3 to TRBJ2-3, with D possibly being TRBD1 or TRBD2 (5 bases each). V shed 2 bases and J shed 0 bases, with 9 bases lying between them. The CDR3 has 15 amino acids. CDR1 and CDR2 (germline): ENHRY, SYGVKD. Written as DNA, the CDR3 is TGTGCCATCAGTGAGACCCGGGACAGCACAGATACGCAGTATTTT. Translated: CAISETRDSTDTQYF.

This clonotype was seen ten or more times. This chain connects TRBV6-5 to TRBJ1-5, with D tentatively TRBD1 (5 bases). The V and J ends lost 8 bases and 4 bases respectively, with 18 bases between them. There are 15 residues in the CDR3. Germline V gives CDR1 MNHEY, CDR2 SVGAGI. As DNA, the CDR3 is TGTGCCAGCTCGAAAACCGCGGACAAAAATCAGCCCCAGCATTTT. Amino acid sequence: CASSKTADKNQPQHF.

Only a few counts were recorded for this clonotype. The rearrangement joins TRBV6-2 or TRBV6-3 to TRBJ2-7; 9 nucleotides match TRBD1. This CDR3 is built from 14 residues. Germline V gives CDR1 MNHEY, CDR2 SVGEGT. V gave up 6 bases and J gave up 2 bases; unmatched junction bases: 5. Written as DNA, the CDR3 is TGTGCCAGCAGAACCGGGACAGGGACCTACGAGCAGTACTTC. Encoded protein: CASRTGTGTYEQYF.

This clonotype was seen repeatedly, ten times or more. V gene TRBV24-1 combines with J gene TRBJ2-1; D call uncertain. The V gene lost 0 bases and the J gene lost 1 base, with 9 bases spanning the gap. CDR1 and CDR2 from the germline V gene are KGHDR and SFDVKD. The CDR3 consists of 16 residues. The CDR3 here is CATSDLRAGSYNEQFF. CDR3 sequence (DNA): TGTGCCACCAGTGATTTGCGGGCCGGTTCCTACAATGAGCAGTTCTTC.

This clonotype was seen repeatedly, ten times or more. The CDR3 region has the DNA TGCAGTGCTTGTCGTTCTGCTAGAACAGATACGCAGTATTTT. Translation: CSACRSARTDTQYF. The chain combines TRBV20-1 with TRBJ2-3, with D uncertain. Trimming cost V 5 bases and J 3 bases, with 15 bases left between them. Germline-derived CDR1 and CDR2 are DFQATT and SNEGSKA (reference sequence). This CDR3 region has 14 residues.

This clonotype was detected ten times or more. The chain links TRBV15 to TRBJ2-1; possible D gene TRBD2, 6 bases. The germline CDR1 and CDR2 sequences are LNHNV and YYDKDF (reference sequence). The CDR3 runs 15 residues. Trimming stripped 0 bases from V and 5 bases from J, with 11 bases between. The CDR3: CATSRDLGGNNEQFF. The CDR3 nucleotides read TGTGCCACCAGCAGAGATCTGGGGGGAAACAATGAGCAGTTCTTC.

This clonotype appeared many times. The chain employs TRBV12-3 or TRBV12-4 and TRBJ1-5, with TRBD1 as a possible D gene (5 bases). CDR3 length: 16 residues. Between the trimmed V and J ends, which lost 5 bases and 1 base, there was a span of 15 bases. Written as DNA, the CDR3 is TGTGCCAGCAGTCCCCACAGGTTGGGGAGCAATCAGCCCCAGCATTTT. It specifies CASSPHRLGSNQPQHF.

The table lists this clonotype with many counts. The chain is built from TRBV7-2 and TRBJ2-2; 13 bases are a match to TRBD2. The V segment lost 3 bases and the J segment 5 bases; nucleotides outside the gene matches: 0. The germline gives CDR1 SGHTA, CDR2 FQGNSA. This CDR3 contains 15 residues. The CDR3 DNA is TGTGCCAGCAGCTTGGGACTAGCGGGAACCGGGGAGCTGTTTTTT. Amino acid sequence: CASSLGLAGTGELFF.